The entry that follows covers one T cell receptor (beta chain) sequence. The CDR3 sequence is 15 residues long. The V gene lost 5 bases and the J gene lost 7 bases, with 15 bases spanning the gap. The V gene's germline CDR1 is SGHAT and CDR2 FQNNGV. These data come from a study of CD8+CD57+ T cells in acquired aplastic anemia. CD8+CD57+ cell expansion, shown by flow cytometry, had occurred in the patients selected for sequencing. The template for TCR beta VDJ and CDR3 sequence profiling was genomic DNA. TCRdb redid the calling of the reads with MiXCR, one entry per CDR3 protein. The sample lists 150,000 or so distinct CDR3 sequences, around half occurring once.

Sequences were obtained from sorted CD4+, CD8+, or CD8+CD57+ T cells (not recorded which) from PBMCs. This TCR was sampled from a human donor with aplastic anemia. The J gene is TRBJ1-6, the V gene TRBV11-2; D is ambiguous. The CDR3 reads CASSPTDGTNSPLHF. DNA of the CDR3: TGTGCCAGCAGCCCCACGGACGGCACCAATTCACCCCTCCACTTT. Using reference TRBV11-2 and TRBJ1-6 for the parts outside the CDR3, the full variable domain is EAGVAQSPRYKIIEKRQSVAFWCNPISGHATLYWYQQILGQGPKLLIQFQNNGVVDDSQLPKDRFSAERLKGVDSTLKIQPAKLEDSAVYLCASSPTDGTNSPLHFGNGTRLTVT.